The entry that follows covers one TCR beta chain sequence. No antigen is known for it. The library was generated by the immunoSEQ multiplex PCR assay. For the multiplex PCR, a mixture combining 60 forward primers for TCR Vbeta segments and 13 reverse primers for TCR Jbeta segments was used. The CDR3 region of rearranged TCR beta genes was amplified from genomic DNA with a multiplex PCR assay. The amplified TCR beta libraries were sequenced on the Illumina HiSeq System as 87-base-pair reads. On the authors' methods: In a later analysis, approximately 74 million unique TCR beta chains were counted across the 650 to 750 repertoires, and around 11 million of these chains were shared by at least two donors. To remove PCR and sequencing errors, raw reads were error-corrected and collapsed into unique sequences using a nearest-neighbor algorithm that merged closely related sequences. Alignment of CDR3 sequences to IMGT reference sequences was used to assign V, D and J gene segments. For a sequence to be retained, a match of at least six nucleotides to both a V gene segment and a J gene segment was required. A rearrangement counted as productive if the CDR3 had no stop codons and remained in frame with V and J, and every other rearrangement counted as non-productive. CDR3 was defined by IMGT convention, running from the second conserved V-encoded cysteine to the conserved J-encoded phenylalanine. The earlier analysis of about 590 of the donors excluded sequences that lacked an unambiguous match to a single V gene segment. In an earlier analysis of 500 to 750 of the donors, V segments were called functional above 56.7% productive rearrangements and were called segregating when the between-donor standard deviation exceeded 5%. A statistical classification framework was built to diagnose cytomegalovirus status from the catalog of TCR beta chain sequences. In a later analysis, TCR nucleotide sequences were compared against IMGT/GENE-DB human TR gene sequences so that V and J genes could be assigned. In a later analysis, CDR3 sequences and most-parsimonious VDJ recombination scenarios were assigned using the TCRdist pipeline. In a later analysis, each TCR beta chain was defined by its CDR3 amino acid sequence together with its V-gene family, and reads lacking a unique V-gene family were excluded. A later analysis removed nearly 600 highly shared, low-generation-probability nucleotide sequences to deal with suspected cross-contamination and a sequencing artifact. For each public chain, a later analysis derived a clonal expansion index from normalized ranks of inferred template counts within each repertoire. In a later analysis, generation probabilities were computed with a VDJ recombination model fitted to out-of-frame rearrangements, and the resulting probabilities were checked against IGoR. In a later analysis, hypergeometric tests were used to score TCR-TCR, TCR-HLA and TCR-CMV co-occurrence, with a repertoire-size bias correction applied to TCR pairs. In a later analysis, false discovery rates were estimated by permuting HLA or CMV assignments 20 times. In a later analysis, co-occurring TCRs were grouped using DBSCAN, and TCRdist sequence similarity was added for clustering within HLA-allele-positive subsets. Repertoires with fewer than 30,000 or more than 120,000 public chains were left out of co-occurrence clustering, as were four to six repertoires with anomalous nucleotide sharing. TCRdb's version of the immuneACCESS table is confined to in-frame rearrangements and falls short of the full clone set. An unresolved V gene accounts for under half of the shortfall where checked; the remainder is of unknown origin. V, J and clone size are taken as reported in that table, and D and trimming were inferred from the DNA itself. For this sample, the table gives fewer than 150,000 clones. The ten largest clonotypes hold less than 4.5% of the sample.

This sample was taken from a study of cytomegalovirus exposure and HLA in healthy donors (dated by TCRdb to 2015 to 2018). At the level of the whole study: An earlier analysis of a few hundred of the donors reported about 280 Gb of sequence data and around 120 million unique TCR beta sequences obtained from some 170 million T cells. A separate validation cohort of roughly 110 different subjects was used in addition to the approximately 610-subject first cohort. Across around 400 genotyped donors of the cohort, an average of about 240,000 unique TCR beta nucleotide sequences per donor were sequenced, and roughly 17% of those sequences were non-productive. The study used immunosequencing to profile the T cell repertoires of several hundred subjects and linked those repertoires to cytomegalovirus serostatus. High-throughput TCR immunosequencing, statistical association of individual TCRs with disease status, and machine learning were combined to predict cytomegalovirus infection status. Both class I and class II loci were covered by HLA typing, at four-digit resolution. The number of donors typed differed by locus, with roughly 629-640 for A, B, C, DRB1 and DQB1, around 560 for DQA1, 600 to 610 for DPA1, and some 470 for DPB1. About five DR-DQ haplotypes were treated as single units for association and clustering because of strong linkage in the cohort. Genome-wide SNP genotypes for about 65% of the 666 donors were used in a later genetic analysis, which treated that subset as a discovery cohort. Among the approximately 430 genotyped donors, 81% belonged to the genetic ancestry cluster associated with self-reported Caucasian donors. The study aimed to test whether cataloging public T cell receptors could reveal signatures of past pathogen exposure. In a later analysis, previously published TCR beta repertoires from more than 500 donors were re-analyzed and high-resolution HLA genotyping was added so that TCR occurrence patterns could be studied. To decide whether each TCR beta V gene segment behaved as functional or pseudogenic, an earlier analysis of 587 of the donors relied on high-throughput TCR beta sequencing. Roughly 300 gigabases of sequencing data and approximately 93 million unique TCR sequences were included in an early release covering around 600 HLA-typed donors. The later analysis used no new phenotypic data to find candidate immune exposures, relying instead on TCR beta sequences and their occurrence across donors. All discovery cohort repertoires had been generated using a single sequencing platform. Alongside the repertoire data, information on donor age, sex, ethnicity and CMV serostatus was compiled.

The CDR3 covers 11 residues, taking in both the cysteine and the phenylalanine. Only the CDR3 DNA stays, 33 bases, in frame from base 1. CDR1 DFQATT and CDR2 SNEGSKA are derived from the germline V gene (reference sequence). V loses 4 bases of germline sequence and J loses 0 bases, and the interval between the two ends is 3 bases. Study-wide findings and limitations: The presence/absence analyses assumed that sequencing depth was roughly uniform across donors, and that assumption may not be true. CMV serostatus was the only immune exposure information available for the cohort. When HLA alleles, especially DR and DQ, strongly co-occurred, TCR associations were difficult to assign to individual alleles. A later analysis reported that several top co-occurrence clusters appeared linked to parvovirus B19, influenza, CMV and Epstein-Barr virus. Because counts were too low, 15 to 20 rarely observed V segments, including chromosome 9 orphons, were left out of the earlier analysis of 587 of the donors. Compared with equally common non-associated chains, HLA-associated TCR beta chains in a later analysis were more clonally expanded and had lower generation probabilities. Because the 87-base-pair reads could not distinguish some IMGT-functional V segments, including TRBV6-2 and TRBV6-3, those segments were excluded. In an earlier analysis of approximately 590 of the donors, most TCR beta V segments appeared in productive rearrangements about 87% or about 30% of the time, broadly matching IMGT annotations. A total of 150 or so TCR beta chains were listed by the study as associated with cytomegalovirus. Correlated functional status among segregating V segments might be attributable to linkage disequilibrium, but an unknown experimental factor could not be ruled out. According to the authors, the approach could potentially be generalized to other disease states and immunological phenotypes. A later analysis associated 16,951 TCR beta sequences with specific HLA alleles at a false discovery rate of 0.05. In vitro tests confirmed that a few of the cytomegalovirus-associated TCR beta chains recognize cytomegalovirus antigens. In a later genetic analysis, fewer N-insertions in productive TCRs were reported among donors in an Asian-associated ancestry cluster than the roughly 670-donor mean. A later analysis found that most CMV-associated TCR beta chains appeared HLA-restricted, with HLA associations seemingly driven largely by CMV exposure. The classifier was reported to diagnose cytomegalovirus status with high specificity and sensitivity in both the original cohort and the validation cohort. A further reported finding was that TCR beta sequences accurately predicted the HLA-A and HLA-B alleles for most subjects in the first cohort. Because some donors lacked HLA typing at each locus, the association tests relied only on the typed subset. A cluster of highly shared sequence variants was judged likely to be a technical artifact of the sequencing pipeline. This cohort had only TCR beta chains sequenced, and the lack of alpha or paired-chain data limited which features could be detected. A later analysis found that TCR association rates varied across HLA loci, with DRB1 alleles showing the most associated TCRs and HLA-C alleles the fewest. A later genetic analysis associated a missense DCLRE1C variant with V-gene and J-gene trimming of TCR beta chains, and an independent cohort replicated the association. Across donors, most TCR sequences were observed very rarely, whereas some public TCRs were present in many individuals.

In total, roughly 670 healthy bone marrow donors made up the cohort. At the time of sampling, all cohort members were nominally healthy, though unrecorded immune exposures were likely present. The donor was CMV seronegative and belonged to the group of around 400 seronegative cohort members. A peripheral blood sample was collected from each donor, and TCR beta sequencing was performed on peripheral blood mononuclear cells. Genomic DNA extraction from the blood cell samples was performed with the Qiagen DNeasy Blood Extraction Kit. The source of this sequence is a man between 18 and 35 years old in good health and CMV-seronegative. Sequenced input: PBMCs. This chain joins TRBV20-1 to TRBJ1-1, with no confident D gene call. Read as DNA, the sequence is TGCAGTGCTATAATGAACACTGAAGCTTTCTTT. Translated, this gives CSAIMNTEAFF.